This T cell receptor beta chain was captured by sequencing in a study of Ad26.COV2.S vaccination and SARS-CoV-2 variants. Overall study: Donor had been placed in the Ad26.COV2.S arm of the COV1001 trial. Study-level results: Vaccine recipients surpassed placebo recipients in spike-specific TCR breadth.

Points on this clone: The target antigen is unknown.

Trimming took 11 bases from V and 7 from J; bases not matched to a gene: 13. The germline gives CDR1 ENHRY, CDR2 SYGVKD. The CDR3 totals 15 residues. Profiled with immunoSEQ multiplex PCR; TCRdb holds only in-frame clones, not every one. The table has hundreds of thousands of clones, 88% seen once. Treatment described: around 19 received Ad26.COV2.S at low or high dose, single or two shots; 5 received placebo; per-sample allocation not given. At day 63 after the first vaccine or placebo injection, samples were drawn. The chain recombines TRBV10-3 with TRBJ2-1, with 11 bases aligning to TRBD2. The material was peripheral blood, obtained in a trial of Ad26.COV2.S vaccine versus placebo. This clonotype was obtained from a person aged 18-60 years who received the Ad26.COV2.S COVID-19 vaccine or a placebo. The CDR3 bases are TGTGCCGCCTCCATTAGCGGGGGGGCCGGGAATGAGCAGTTCTTC. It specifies CAASISGGAGNEQFF.